This T cell receptor (beta chain) was identified during a study of T cell responses to AZD1222 COVID-19 vaccine. A single count supports this clone. The antigen is unknown. Profiled with immunoSEQ multiplex PCR; TCRdb holds only in-frame clones, not every one. The repertoire holds 80,000 to 95,000 clones, with 80% to 90% as singletons. The V segment lost 0 bases and the J segment 11 bases; nucleotides outside the gene matches: 1. Looked up from germline, CDR1 is SGHRS and CDR2 is YFSETQ. The CDR3 has 12 amino acids. Points from the study as a whole: Across the whole spike, CD4 TCRs peaked at regions 160-218 and 743-854. Increased Spike-specific TCR breadth and depth were observed after two AZD1222 doses. Clonal diversity may have been underestimated, and the donors were mostly white British, with more females than males. Nearly half of spike-specific TCRs reportedly target variant regions that are unmutated in the B.1.351 and B.1.1.7 variants.

The sample here was peripheral blood, taken on day 0 of AZD1222 vaccination. This TCR came from an adult in good health. V usage is TRBV5-1 and J usage is TRBJ1-3, with 8 bases matching TRBD1. The CDR3 sequence is CASSLAGQAIYF. DNA for the CDR3: TGCGCCAGCAGCTTGGCGGGACAGGCCATATATTTT.